This is a list of T cell receptor beta chains from one sample in a study of human T cells and chemical hapten exposure. TCRdb called the RACE reads again in MiXCR, with one record for every CDR3 protein. Of about 300,000 distinct CDR3 sequences detected, roughly 6% appear once; the ten largest clones hold around 8%. The starting material was whole blood, obtained in connection with sensitization to the hapten diphenylcyclopropenone (DPC). The receptors come from a woman under 30 with alopecia areata. Some clones in this sample may be carry-over from other donors' samples. CDR3s include the opening cysteine and the closing phenylalanine or tryptophan. The D gene is left open where the match is weak. Rows give clone size only sometimes, using once, few, many, or a class for an expanded clone.

V	D	J	size	DNA	CDR3
TRBV6-6	TRBD1	TRBJ2-1	many	TGTGCCAGCAGTCAACCGGGACAGGGCATAAATGAGCAGTTCTTC	CASSQPGQGINEQFF
TRBV7-3	TRBD1	TRBJ2-2	NA	TGTGCCAGCAGCTTGGGACAGGGGGCTAACGGGGAGCTGTTTTTT	CASSLGQGANGELFF
TRBV11-3	NA	TRBJ2-3	many	TGTGCCAGCAGCTTAAGAGGCAGAGGCACGCAGTATTTT	CASSLRGRGTQYF
TRBV5-1	NA	TRBJ2-3	NA	TGCGCCAGCACCTTAACACCCGGAACCACAGATACGCAGTATTTT	CASTLTPGTTDTQYF
TRBV6-5	NA	TRBJ1-2	NA	TGTGCCAGCAGCCGAGGGCCCGGTGGGACCTATGGCTACACCTTC	CASSRGPGGTYGYTF
TRBV4-3	NA	TRBJ1-1	many	TGCGCCAGCAGCCAAGATAGCTGGGGTGAAGCTTTCTTT	CASSQDSWGEAFF
TRBV28	NA	TRBJ2-4	many	TGTGCCAGCAGTTTATGGACGGGCATTCAGTACTTC	CASSLWTGIQYF
TRBV7-2	NA	TRBJ2-5	many	TGTGCCAGCAGCTTTGCCGTGGCCGAGACCCAGTACTTC	CASSFAVAETQYF
TRBV7-9	NA	TRBJ1-1	many	TGTGCCAGCAGCCCCTGGACCGAAAACACTGAAGCTTTCTTT	CASSPWTENTEAFF
TRBV6-6	NA	TRBJ1-4	NA	TGTGCCAGCAGTTACCTGGCAGGGTCTAATGAAAAACTGTTTTTT	CASSYLAGSNEKLFF
TRBV5-4	TRBD1	TRBJ2-1	many	TGTGCCAGCAGTCCAGGACAGGGGCCCTACAATGAGCAGTTCTTC	CASSPGQGPYNEQFF
TRBV5-5	TRBD1	TRBJ1-1	many	TGTGCCAGCAGCTTGCGACAGGGGGCATTCGCTGAAGCTTTCTTT	CASSLRQGAFAEAFF
TRBV5-4	TRBD1	TRBJ2-1	many	TGTGCCAGCAGTTTGGCCCGGGACAGGGTAAGGGAGCAGTTCTTC	CASSLARDRVREQFF
TRBV5-1	TRBD1	TRBJ1-1	few	TGCGCCAGCAGCTTTCCAGGGGGCGTTTCTGAAGCTTTCTTT	CASSFPGGVSEAFF
TRBV11-1	NA	TRBJ2-6	many	TGTGCCAGCAGCTTAGAGGTCCGCCCGGTCGACGGGGGAGAGGGCTCCGGGGCCAACGTCCTGACTTTC	CASSLEVRPVDGGEGSGANVLTF